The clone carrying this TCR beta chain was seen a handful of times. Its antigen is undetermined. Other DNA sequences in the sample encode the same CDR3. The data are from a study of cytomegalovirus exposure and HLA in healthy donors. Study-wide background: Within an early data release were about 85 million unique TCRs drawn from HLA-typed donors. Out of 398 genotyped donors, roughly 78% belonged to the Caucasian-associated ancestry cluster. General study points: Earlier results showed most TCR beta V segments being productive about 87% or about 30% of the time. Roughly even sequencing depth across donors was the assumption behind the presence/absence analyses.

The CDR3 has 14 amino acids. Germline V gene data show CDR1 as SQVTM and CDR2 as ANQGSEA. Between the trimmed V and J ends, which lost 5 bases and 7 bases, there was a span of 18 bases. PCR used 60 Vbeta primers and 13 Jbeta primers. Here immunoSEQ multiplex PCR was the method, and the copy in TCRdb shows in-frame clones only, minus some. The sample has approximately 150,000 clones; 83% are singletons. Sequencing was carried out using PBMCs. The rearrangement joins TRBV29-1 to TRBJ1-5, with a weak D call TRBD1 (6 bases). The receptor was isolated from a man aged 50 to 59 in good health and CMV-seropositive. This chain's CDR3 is CSVLDTGSEQPQHF. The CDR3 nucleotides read TGCAGCGTTTTGGATACAGGGTCCGAGCAGCCCCAGCATTTT.